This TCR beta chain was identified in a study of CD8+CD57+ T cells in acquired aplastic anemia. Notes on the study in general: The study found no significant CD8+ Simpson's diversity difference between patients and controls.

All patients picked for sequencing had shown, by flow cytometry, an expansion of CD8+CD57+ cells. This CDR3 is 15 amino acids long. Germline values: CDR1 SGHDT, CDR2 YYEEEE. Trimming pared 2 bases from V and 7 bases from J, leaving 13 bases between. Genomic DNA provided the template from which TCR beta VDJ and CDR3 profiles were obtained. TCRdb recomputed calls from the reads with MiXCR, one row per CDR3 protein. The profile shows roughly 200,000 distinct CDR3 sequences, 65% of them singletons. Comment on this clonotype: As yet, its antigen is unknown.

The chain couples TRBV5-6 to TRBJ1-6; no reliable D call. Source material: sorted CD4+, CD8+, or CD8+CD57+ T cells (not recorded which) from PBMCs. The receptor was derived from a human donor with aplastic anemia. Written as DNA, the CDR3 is TGTGCCAGCAGCTTAGACGCACAGACAAATTCACCCCTCCACTTT. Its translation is CASSLDAQTNSPLHF.